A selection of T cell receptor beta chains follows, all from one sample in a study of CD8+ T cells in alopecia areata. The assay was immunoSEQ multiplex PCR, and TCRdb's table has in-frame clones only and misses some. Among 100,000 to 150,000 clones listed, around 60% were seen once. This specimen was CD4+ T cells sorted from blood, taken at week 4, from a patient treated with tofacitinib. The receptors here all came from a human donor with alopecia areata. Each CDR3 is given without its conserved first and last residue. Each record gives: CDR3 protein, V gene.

ASSLDQRDEQF,TRBV7-2
ASSSGTGIYEQY,TRBV6-5
ASSLRASSYEQY,TRBV18
ASTGDRSYNEQF,TRBV2
SVEERGGETQY,TRBV29-1
SIRSGTEAF,TRBV29-1
ASSPHPPGRSSYEQY,TRBV7-2
SVEPTANYGYT,TRBV29-1
ASSLGTGADTQY,TRBV5-4
AWSTGGYQPQH,TRBV30
ASRQDRVNTEAF,TRBV6-6
ASSLGGSGRVYGYT,TRBV7-2
ASSLSGEKLF,TRBV7-2
ASSVAGTPQETQY,TRBV9
ATGTVSSGANVLT,TRBV29-1
ASRVSGPLH,TRBV6-6
ASSEAHPGDEQY,TRBV2
ACPRTSGGGMNTEAF,TRBV30
SVKTGTSGGGYNEQF,TRBV29-1
ASSPSGGYGNEQF,TRBV19
ASRTYGGPQETQY,TRBV7-2
AWSVRLAAGELF,TRBV30
SVSYRGNEKLF,TRBV29-1
ASSGSGTGDEKLF,TRBV19
ASSLWSTDTQY,TRBV5-6
ASSGEQGVYEQY,TRBV2
AWAAGYNQPQH,TRBV30
ASSLGQVKETQY,TRBV28
AWEKQTDFYEQY,TRBV30
ASSLDQGTASYEQY,TRBV28
ASSVASGGLSSYNEQF,TRBV9
ASSEGRWTGVPETQY,TRBV25-1
ASSVDRENSPLH,TRBV5-1
ASSPVAPEYNEQF,TRBV7-6
ASSLRGQLTSSYEQY,TRBV5-1
ASSRDRSTDTQY,TRBV28
ASSLVGTQGYTEAF,TRBV5-6
ASSAGGGNQPQH,TRBV7-9
ASSLEGRGAGTDTQY,TRBV7-3
ASSLGQGRNTEAF,TRBV27
ASSSSRGHGYT,TRBV5-4
ASSQARDTQY,TRBV4-2
ASSTPTGDGNQPQH,TRBV6-6
ASSIAGGSSYNEQF,TRBV11-2
SVEVGAGLVEAF,TRBV29-1
ASSQEGTSGGPGDTQY,TRBV4-1
SVETTGTYGYT,TRBV29-1
ASSLDRTDGYT,TRBV6-6
ASSSTGLAVYEQY,TRBV5-1
ASTTGTGNYGYT,TRBV2
SVEAPGQPQH,TRBV29-1
SVQPDREETQY,TRBV29-1
ATSSSSGYSKTQY,TRBV15
AIRGANEQF,TRBV10-3
SVGHPGTGQETQY,TRBV29-1
ASSPGPDSYNEQF,TRBV5-6
ASSRGSGEETQY,TRBV7-9
AISETGTSGGATDTQY,TRBV10-3
ASSLFTGENSPLH,TRBV7-8